These 16 T cell receptor beta chains share one sample of origin, sequenced in a study of T cell responses to AZD1222 COVID-19 vaccine. TCRdb's copy holds only in-frame clones and misses some; the assay was immunoSEQ multiplex PCR. The sample has approximately 150,000 clones, approximately 95% seen once. Sequences were derived from peripheral blood, sampled on day 0 of MenACWY control vaccination. The source of these receptors is an adult in good health.

The chain combines TRBV6-6 with TRBJ1-6; a weak D match, TRBD1 (6 bases). The V gene lost 5 bases and the J gene lost 0 bases, with 17 bases spanning the gap. Germline assignment: CDR1 MNHNY and CDR2 SVGAGI (reference sequence). The CDR3 extends over 18 amino acids. The CDR3 reads CASSRDRSTSSYNSPLHF. For the CDR3, the DNA is TGTGCCAGCAGTCGTGACAGGTCTACGAGCTCCTATAATTCACCCCTCCACTTT.

The chain recombines TRBV10-3 with TRBJ2-7, with 7 bases aligning to TRBD2. In germline, CDR1 is ENHRY, CDR2 SYGVKD. The J segment lost 4 bases and the V segment lost 7 bases, leaving 10 bases of the junction unmatched. The CDR3 is made up of 14 amino acids. The CDR3 coding sequence is TGTGCCATCAATGTTGCGGGAGTGAGGTACGAGCAGTACTTC. Its translation is CAINVAGVRYEQYF.

This clone was detected only a few times. This sequence joins TRBV5-6 and TRBJ2-1; weak D call: TRBD1 (5 bases). The CDR3 has 14 amino acids. Germline V gene lookup returns CDR1 SGHDT and CDR2 YYEEEE. V was clipped by 0 bases and J by 6 bases, with 10 bases between them. The CDR3, as DNA: TGTGCCAGCAGCTTGGACGACAGCCTCAATGAGCAGTTCTTC. This sequence encodes CASSLDDSLNEQFF.

This rearrangement joins TRBV5-1 to TRBJ1-1; the D gene is possibly TRBD1 (5 bases). Germline V gives CDR1 SGHRS, CDR2 YFSETQ. The germline V and J ends were trimmed by 0 bases and 4 bases, with 7 bases remaining between them. This CDR3 spans 13 amino acids. The CDR3 DNA sequence: TGCGCCAGCAGCTTGGATGGGGGCACTGAAGCTTTCTTT. Encoded protein: CASSLDGGTEAFF.

The chain links TRBV6-5 to TRBJ1-1, with TRBD1 as a possible D gene (5 bases). Trimming stripped 2 bases from V and 0 bases from J, with 10 bases between. CDR1 MNHEY and CDR2 SVGAGI come from the germline V gene. This CDR3 comprises 15 residues. The DNA of the CDR3 is TGTGCCAGCAGTTACCTAGGGGATATGAACACTGAAGCTTTCTTT. Translated: CASSYLGDMNTEAFF.

V and J are TRBV6-5 and TRBJ2-3; 11 bases are shared with TRBD2. The CDR3 has 14 amino acids. V dropped 9 bases and J dropped 0; count of bases not matched to a gene: 2. Germline assignment: CDR1 MNHEY and CDR2 SVGAGI. CDR3 residues: CASRTSGSTDTQYF. DNA of the CDR3: TGTGCCAGTAGGACTAGCGGGAGCACAGATACGCAGTATTTT.

There are a few counts of this clone. The chain combines TRBV3-1 (or the pseudogene TRBV3-2) with TRBJ2-1; tentatively, D is TRBD1 or TRBD2 (5 bases each). This CDR3 is 14 amino acids long. Germline CDR1 is LGHDT and CDR2 is YNNKEL (reference sequence). V was trimmed by 4 bases and J by 8 bases, leaving 15 bases between them. The CDR3 is CASSPGPPFYEQFF. CDR3 nucleotides: TGTGCCAGCAGCCCGGGACCTCCATTCTATGAGCAGTTCTTC.

The rearrangement uses TRBV27 and TRBJ1-2, with 8 bases identical to TRBD1. The germline V gene encodes CDR1 MNHEY and CDR2 SMNVEV (reference sequence). This CDR3 region has 16 residues. V gave up 3 bases and J gave up 8 bases; unmatched junction bases: 14. The CDR3 loop reads CASSFIGSQGASGYTF. For the CDR3, the DNA is TGTGCCAGCAGTTTTATCGGGAGCCAGGGGGCGTCCGGCTACACCTTC.

The chain has TRBV29-1 and TRBJ1-1; no firm D call. CDR3 length equals 13 residues. V was pared by 5 bases and J by 5 bases, with 15 bases between. CDR1 is SQVTM, CDR2 ANQGSEA, per germline. CDR3 sequence reads: CSVPTTRGTEAFF. The CDR3 bases are TGCAGCGTTCCTACTACAAGAGGAACTGAAGCTTTCTTT.

The V call is TRBV5-4, the J call TRBJ1-2; 8 nucleotides agree with TRBD1. The trim removed 3 bases at V and 7 bases at J, leaving 11 bases unmatched. Germline values: CDR1 SGHNT, CDR2 YYREEE (reference sequence). The CDR3 consists of 15 residues. CDR3 sequence (DNA): TGTGCCAGCAGCTCCCGAGGGTGGCAGGGGGCTGGCTACACCTTC. Protein sequence: CASSSRGWQGAGYTF.

The chain carries TRBV3-1 (or the pseudogene TRBV3-2) and TRBJ1-2; D gene unclear. CDR1 is LGHDT, CDR2 YNNKEL, per germline (reference sequence). V dropped 5 bases and J dropped 4 bases, with 11 bases sitting between them. CDR3 size: 13 residues. This CDR3 reads CASSGIGSYGYTF. CDR3 DNA: TGTGCCAGCAGCGGGATAGGGAGCTATGGCTACACCTTC.

DNA of the CDR3: TGCGCCACTCGGGGTCGCTCCTACAATGAGCAGTTCTTC. Its protein is CATRGRSYNEQFF. The gene calls are TRBV10-2 and TRBJ2-1; D may be TRBD2 (5 bases). The CDR3 runs 13 residues. The V gene's germline CDR1 is WSHSY and CDR2 SAAADI. Deletions cut 10 bases from V and 0 bases from J, with 10 bases between.

The V gene is TRBV3-1 (or the pseudogene TRBV3-2), the J gene TRBJ1-5; possibly TRBD1 for D (6 bases). This CDR3 comprises 14 residues. Germline V gives CDR1 LGHDT, CDR2 YNNKEL (reference sequence). V was pared by 4 bases and J by 2 bases, with 9 bases between. The CDR3 DNA follows: TGTGCCAGCAGCCCAGGGGTGGGCAATCAGCCCCAGCATTTT. It specifies CASSPGVGNQPQHF.

V is TRBV19 and J is TRBJ2-1; TRBD2 aligns across 10 bases. The CDR3 consists of 14 residues. Germline CDR1 reads LNHDA; CDR2 reads SQIVND (reference sequence). V gave up 5 bases and J gave up 4 bases; unmatched junction bases: 2. The CDR3 DNA reads TGTGCCAGTAGTTCACTAGCGGGATACAATGAGCAGTTCTTC. It translates to CASSSLAGYNEQFF.

The genes are TRBV14 and TRBJ1-2, with D tentatively TRBD1 (5 bases). The CDR3 runs 15 residues. Trimming took 3 bases from V and 0 from J, leaving 11 bases between them. CDR1 SGHDN and CDR2 FVKESK come from the germline V gene. The DNA for the CDR3 is TGTGCCAGCAGCCAGCTGACAGAATCTAACTATGGCTACACCTTC. This codes for CASSQLTESNYGYTF.

The chain links TRBV6-5 to TRBJ1-1; no definite D call. The CDR3 is made up of 14 amino acids. Germline CDR1 MNHEY, CDR2 SVGAGI. Trimming cost V 10 bases and J 1 base, with 16 bases left between them. CDR3 nucleotides: TGTGCCACCAAACACCACGGGAAGAACACTGAAGCTTTCTTT. Amino acid sequence: CATKHHGKNTEAFF.